These 19 T cell receptor beta chains were all obtained from the same sample, sequenced in a study of T-cell memory formation after mild COVID-19. TCRdb ran MiXCR on the 5' RACE reads and lists one entry per CDR3 protein. Here the sample spans roughly 86,000 distinct CDR3 sequences, less than 15% being singletons. Specimen: PBMCs or a T cell subset sorted from them (not recorded which). The source of these receptors is a young man who had mild COVID-19 (a few samples of this study predate the infection). Cell type and time point are not known.

The V and J genes are TRBV4-1 and TRBJ2-5; D is unclear. CDR1 is MGHRA, CDR2 YSYEKL, per germline. Trimming took off 2 bases at V and 5 bases at J, with 12 bases between the two ends. CDR3 size: 14 residues. The CDR3 sequence: CASSQYGTVETQYF. The CDR3 nucleotides are TGCGCCAGCAGCCAATATGGAACCGTGGAGACCCAGTACTTC.

This chain uses TRBV20-1 with TRBJ1-3; 7 positions agree with TRBD1. Germline assignment: CDR1 DFQATT and CDR2 SNEGSKA (reference sequence). The CDR3 consists of 13 residues. J lost 4 bases, V lost 6 bases, and 6 bases had no gene match. The CDR3 reads CSAQGVIGNTIYF. The CDR3 DNA reads as TGCAGTGCCCAGGGGGTTATAGGAAACACCATATATTTT.

This clonotype turned up a few times. This chain uses TRBV7-6 with TRBJ2-7, with D maybe TRBD1 (5 bases). The V gene lost 4 bases and the J gene lost 6 bases, with 13 bases spanning the gap. Per germline, CDR1 SGHVS and CDR2 FNYEAQ. The CDR3 spans 13 residues. CDR3 residues: CASSSTHQGEQYF. The DNA of the CDR3 is TGTGCCAGCAGCTCAACCCACCAGGGCGAGCAGTACTTC.

This clonotype was seen only a few times. V and J are TRBV5-1 and TRBJ2-3; unclear D gene. Per the germline V gene, CDR1 is SGHRS and CDR2 is YFSETQ. This CDR3 is 12 amino acids long. Trimming pared 4 bases from V and 2 bases from J, leaving 5 bases between. CDR3 residues: CASSVNTDTQYF. For the CDR3, the DNA is TGCGCCAGCAGCGTAAACACAGATACGCAGTATTTT.

This clonotype occurred many times. The chain's CDR3 is CASSVGSGTGLNIQYF. Here the CDR3 DNA reads TGTGCCAGCAGCGTAGGAAGTGGGACAGGCTTGAACATTCAGTACTTC. The chain couples TRBV9 to TRBJ2-4, with 8 bases lining up with TRBD1. The CDR3 is 16 amino acids. The germline gives CDR1 SGDLS, CDR2 YYNGEE. V was pared by 0 bases and J by 7 bases, with 9 bases of the junction left unmatched.

Only a few counts were recorded for this clonotype. The V and J genes are TRBV6-4 and TRBJ1-1; D perhaps matches TRBD1 (5 bases). V was shortened by 3 bases and J by 1 base, with 24 bases between the two germline ends. This CDR3 comprises 19 residues. Germline V gene data show CDR1 as MRHNA and CDR2 as SNTAGT. The CDR3 region is CASSEFMEGIRETNTEAFF. DNA of the CDR3: TGTGCCAGCAGTGAGTTTATGGAGGGGATAAGGGAAACGAACACTGAAGCTTTCTTT.

The chain uses TRBV4-2 and TRBJ1-3; D gene unclear. Germline V CDR1 and CDR2: LGHNA, YNFKEQ. This CDR3 contains 16 residues. V was clipped by 4 bases and J by 0 bases, with 13 bases between them. This CDR3 reads CASSRLREDSGNTIYF. The CDR3 nucleotides are TGTGCCAGCAGCCGCCTAAGAGAAGACTCTGGAAACACCATATATTTT.

The chain recombines TRBV6-2 or TRBV6-3 with TRBJ2-1; TRBD1 is a possible D gene (5 bases). V was pared by 6 bases and J by 3 bases, with 12 bases between. CDR1 is MNHEY and CDR2 is SVGEGT in the germline V gene. The CDR3 runs to 14 residues. CDR3 sequence (DNA): TGTGCCAGCAGAAAAGGCGACAGCTACAATGAGCAGTTCTTC. Translating it yields CASRKGDSYNEQFF.

This clonotype was picked up a small number of times. V and J are TRBV5-1 and TRBJ2-3; 8 bases are shared with TRBD2. This CDR3 contains 18 residues. Germline CDR1 reads SGHRS; CDR2 reads YFSETQ. With 0 bases clipped from V and 2 bases from J, the junction kept 11 bases outside the gene matches. This CDR3 reads CASSLGRGGLADTDTQYF. The DNA for the CDR3 is TGCGCCAGCAGCTTGGGTCGGGGGGGCCTAGCGGACACAGATACGCAGTATTTT.

This clonotype has a count of ten or more. The CDR3 DNA is TGCGCCAGCAGCTTGACTAGCGGCTACGAGCAGTACTTC. It translates to CASSLTSGYEQYF. The chain joins TRBV5-1 to TRBJ2-7; 8 positions agree with TRBD2. The CDR3 contains 13 residues. Germline V gene data show CDR1 as SGHRS and CDR2 as YFSETQ. V was clipped by 1 base and J by 3 bases; unmatched bases: 0.

The V call is TRBV5-1, the J call TRBJ2-7; 7 bases line up with TRBD2. This CDR3 comprises 14 residues. Germline trimming cut 4 bases from V and 2 bases from J; bases unmatched to any gene: 6. Looked up from germline, CDR1 is SGHRS and CDR2 is YFSETQ. The chain's CDR3 is CASSPASGTYEQYV. The DNA for the CDR3 is TGCGCCAGCAGCCCCGCTAGCGGAACCTACGAGCAGTACGTC.

This clonotype was seen more than once but under ten times. The rearrangement links TRBV7-9 to TRBJ1-2; TRBD1 is a possible D gene (5 bases). This CDR3 region has 14 residues. Germline lookup yields CDR1 SEHNR and CDR2 FQNEAQ (reference sequence). V lost 5 bases and J lost 3, with 13 bases in between. CDR3 residues: CASSASTVHYGYTF. The CDR3 DNA is TGTGCCAGCAGCGCATCGACAGTTCACTATGGCTACACCTTC.

This chain joins TRBV7-2 and TRBJ2-3, with TRBD2 identical over 8 bases. Germline V gene sequence: CDR1 SGHTA, CDR2 FQGNSA. The ends lost 3 bases at V and 0 bases at J; junction bases unmatched: 2. This CDR3 has 15 residues. The CDR3 loop reads CASSLSGGSTDTQYF. In nucleotides, the CDR3 is TGTGCCAGCAGCTTGAGCGGGGGTAGCACAGATACGCAGTATTTT.

This clonotype has just a few counts. V usage is TRBV11-2 and J usage is TRBJ2-5, with TRBD1 as a possible D gene (6 bases). Germline V lookup: CDR1 SGHAT, CDR2 FQNNGV. CDR3 length: 13 residues. Trimming took 5 bases from V and 5 from J, leaving 12 bases between them. The CDR3 protein is CASSKQGHETQYF. The CDR3 DNA sequence: TGTGCCAGCAGCAAGCAGGGGCACGAGACCCAGTACTTC. Using reference TRBV11-2 and TRBJ2-5 for the parts outside the CDR3, the full variable domain is EAGVAQSPRYKIIEKRQSVAFWCNPISGHATLYWYQQILGQGPKLLIQFQNNGVVDDSQLPKDRFSAERLKGVDSTLKIQPAKLEDSAVYLCASSKQGHETQYFGPGTRLLVL.

There are a few counts of this clonotype. This rearrangement joins TRBV15 to TRBJ2-2; no clear D. Germline V gene sequence: CDR1 LNHNV, CDR2 YYDKDF (reference sequence). The CDR3 has 14 amino acids. Trimming took 8 bases from V and 5 from J, leaving 15 bases between them. CDR3 nucleotides: TGTGCCACCCGAAGATACGAACAGACCGGGGAGCTGTTTTTT. Translating gives CATRRYEQTGELFF.

This clonotype was recorded at least ten times. V gene TRBV29-1 combines with J gene TRBJ2-4; D unresolved. The germline CDR1 and CDR2 sequences are SQVTM and ANQGSEA. The V end was cut by 3 bases, the J end by 3 bases, with 6 bases between. This CDR3 has 12 residues. CDR3 nucleotides: TGCAGCGTTGACGGCTACAAAAACATTCAGTACTTC. It encodes CSVDGYKNIQYF.

The CDR3 here is CASSEFFTASYEQYV. In DNA form, the CDR3 reads TGTGCCAGCAGTGAATTTTTCACTGCCTCCTACGAGCAGTACGTC. The chain carries TRBV6-1 and TRBJ2-7; D is unresolved. Trimming removed 2 bases from V and 0 bases from J, with 11 bases in between. CDR3 size: 15 residues. Germline V CDR1 and CDR2: MNHNS, SASEGT.

This clonotype was seen at least ten times. The chain carries TRBV7-6 and TRBJ2-2; D remains ambiguous. Germline V CDR1 and CDR2: SGHVS, FNYEAQ. The CDR3 contains 12 residues. Trimming removed 10 bases from V and 7 bases from J, with 13 bases in between. This CDR3 is CATRSPSGELFF. CDR3 coding DNA: TGTGCCACACGGAGCCCCAGCGGGGAGCTGTTTTTT.

This clonotype was observed once. The chain uses TRBV7-8 and TRBJ2-1; TRBD1 is a possible D gene (5 bases). Trimming removed 5 bases at V and 4 bases at J, with 15 bases between. This CDR3 is built from 15 residues. Germline CDR1 reads SGHVS; CDR2 reads FQNEAQ. CDR3 region: CASSSLETGYNEQFF. The DNA of the CDR3 is TGTGCCAGCAGCAGCTTGGAAACAGGATACAATGAGCAGTTCTTC.